A selection of T cell receptor beta chains follows, all from one sample in a study of T cells in localized non-small cell lung cancer. Sequencing was performed with immunoSEQ multiplex PCR; in TCRdb, only in-frame clones are kept and a portion is missing. Of about 17,000 clones in the sample, 90% are singletons; the top ten hold 0.9% to 1.5%. This material consisted of peripheral blood mononuclear cells, taken before any cancer treatment. Receptors were obtained from a woman aged 35-70 years with stage III lung adenocarcinoma. Each CDR3 is given with its conserved first and last residue. D genes are given only for firm matches. A row's size may be missing; if present it is once, few, many or a size class.

TRBV6-5	NA	NA	TRBJ2-5	11	CASSYGETQYF	TGTGCCAGCAGTTACGGGGAGACCCAGTACTTC
TRBV19	NA	NA	TRBJ1-5	15	CASSIAGSTHQPQHF	TGTGCCAGTAGTATAGCAGGGAGCACCCATCAGCCCCAGCATTTT
TRBV15	NA	NA	TRBJ1-4	16	CATSYEHGLLNEKLFF	TGTGCCACCAGCTACGAACACGGCCTCCTTAATGAAAAACTGTTTTTT
TRBV10-3	NA	NA	TRBJ1-2	14	CAISGFQGVRGYTF	TGTGCCATCAGTGGGTTCCAGGGCGTACGTGGCTACACCTTC
TRBV7-2	NA	once	TRBJ2-5	13	CASSPRPKETQYF	TGTGCCAGCAGCCCCCGTCCGAAAGAGACCCAGTACTTC
TRBV14	TRBD1	NA	TRBJ2-7	15	CASSSIDRGRNEQYF	TGTGCCAGCAGCTCTATAGACAGGGGAAGGAACGAGCAGTACTTC
TRBV6-1	NA	NA	TRBJ1-1	15	CASGTMQGGFTEAFF	TGTGCCAGCGGGACAATGCAGGGAGGATTCACTGAAGCTTTCTTT
TRBV10-2	NA	NA	TRBJ1-5	14	CASSGADSNQPQHF	TGCGCCAGCAGTGGGGCAGATAGCAATCAGCCCCAGCATTTT
TRBV6-1	NA	NA	TRBJ1-5	11	CASSEVRSQHF	TGTGCCAGCAGTGAAGTGAGGTCCCAGCATTTT
TRBV25-1	NA	NA	TRBJ1-4	15	CASSSPTGLNEKLFF	TGTGCCAGCAGTTCCCCGACAGGACTTAATGAAAAACTGTTTTTT
TRBV14	NA	NA	TRBJ2-7	12	CASSQVIHEQYF	TGTGCCAGCAGCCAAGTCATCCACGAGCAGTACTTC